The clone carrying this T cell receptor (beta chain) was detected a few times. The antigen remains undetermined. CDR1 is MNHNY and CDR2 is SVGAGI in the germline V gene (reference sequence). V lost 6 bases to trimming and J lost 4 bases, with 10 bases between them. The CDR3 covers 12 residues. These data are taken from a study of PD-1 blockade in classical Hodgkin lymphoma. Whole-study context: Intravenous infusions of nivolumab 3 mg/kg reached patients every 2 weeks.

The assay was immunoSEQ multiplex PCR, and TCRdb's table has in-frame clones only and misses some. The table includes roughly 35,000 clones, just over 85% detected once. Study-wide results and limits: The study found that TCR diversity rose significantly by C4D1 in CD4+ but not CD8+ cells. Complete responders' baseline diversity resembled that of newly diagnosed patients.

Each and every patient relapsed after autologous stem cell transplantation, and patients got differing brentuximab vedotin exposure. The patients, who had relapsed/refractory classical Hodgkin lymphoma, achieved best responses of complete response, partial response or progressive disease. The source of this sequence is a human donor with classical Hodgkin lymphoma. The V gene is TRBV6-6, the J gene TRBJ2-7; a possible D gene is TRBD1 (6 bases). Sequences were derived from peripheral blood mononuclear cells (PBMCs), sampled before the second cycle of nivolumab. The CDR3 reads CASRGGRYEQYF. In DNA, the CDR3 is TGTGCCAGCAGAGGGGGACGTTACGAGCAGTACTTC.